These 6 T cell receptor beta chains came from one sample sequenced in a study of T cell repertoires in cytomegalovirus infection. TCRdb processed the reads anew with MiXCR; each CDR3 protein has one entry. The table records around 530,000 distinct CDR3 sequences, 16% of them present only once. Sequencing was done on a sample of CD8+ T cells from PBMCs. Receptors originate from a human donor in good health (CMV status not recorded). Some clones in this sample may be carry-over from other donors' samples.

The chain combines TRBV4-1 with TRBJ1-1, with D unclear. Germline CDR1 MGHRA, CDR2 YSYEKL. The CDR3 has 13 residues. V was cut by 1 base and J by 6 bases, with 9 bases left in between. CDR3 protein: CASSQGLRPEAFF. CDR3 in DNA: TGCGCCAGCAGCCAAGGTTTACGGCCTGAAGCTTTCTTT.

This clonotype has more than one count but fewer than ten. J is TRBJ1-6 and V is TRBV27; D is possibly TRBD1 (5 bases). The germline V gene encodes CDR1 MNHEY and CDR2 SMNVEV (reference sequence). CDR3 length equals 13 residues. V lost 6 bases and J 2 bases, leaving 5 bases between the germline ends. Here the CDR3 DNA reads TGTGCCAGCAGGACAGCCTATAATTCACCCCTCCACTTT. It specifies CASRTAYNSPLHF.

The chain links TRBV19 to TRBJ1-4; unclear D gene. The CDR3 sequence is 15 residues long. The germline gives CDR1 LNHDA, CDR2 SQIVND (reference sequence). Trimming removed 5 bases from V and 0 bases from J, with 10 bases in between. CDR3 amino acids: CASSLQVSTNEKLFF. CDR3 nucleotides: TGTGCCAGTAGTCTTCAGGTTTCAACTAATGAAAAACTGTTTTTT. Together with reference TRBV19 and TRBJ1-4, the CDR3 gives the full variable domain: DGGITQSPKYLFRKEGQNVTLSCEQNLNHDAMYWYRQDPGQGLRLIYYSQIVNDFQKGDIAEGYSVSREKKESFPLTVTSAQKNPTAFYLCASSLQVSTNEKLFFGSGTQLSVL.

The chain links TRBV9 to TRBJ2-2, with D unclear. Germline CDR1 reads SGDLS; CDR2 reads YYNGEE. V lost 4 bases and J 11 bases, leaving 12 bases between the germline ends. The CDR3 consists of 12 residues. This CDR3 is CASSFQDIELFF. The DNA of the CDR3 is TGTGCCAGCAGCTTCCAGGATATAGAGCTGTTTTTT.

This clonotype appeared many times. The chain uses TRBV7-6 and TRBJ2-1, with D possibly matching TRBD2 (6 bases). The V gene's germline CDR1 is SGHVS and CDR2 FNYEAQ. This CDR3 region has 13 residues. V was clipped by 3 bases and J by 7 bases, with 10 bases between them. CDR3 sequence reads: CASSFSGGNEQFF. In DNA, the CDR3 is TGTGCCAGCAGCTTCTCCGGGGGAAATGAGCAGTTCTTC.

V and J are TRBV7-3 and TRBJ1-1, with TRBD1 as a possible D gene (5 bases). Germline V gives CDR1 SGHTA, CDR2 FQGTGA. V lost 3 bases and J 1 base, leaving 12 bases between the germline ends. CDR3 size: 15 residues. Here the CDR3 DNA reads TGTGCCAGCAGCTTTGGCCCAGGGACGAACACTGAAGCTTTCTTT. It yields the protein CASSFGPGTNTEAFF.